This TCR beta chain was captured by sequencing in a study of identifying expanded T cells in peripheral blood. Findings and limits, study-wide: Clone count variance between approximately two-week samples rose with total template count.

During the collection period, no donor immune events like infections were recorded. Some clones are missing from TCRdb's copy, which holds only in-frame ones; the method was immunoSEQ multiplex PCR. The sample carries approximately 110,000 clones, 80% to 90% recorded once. V was trimmed by 3 bases and J by 7 bases, leaving 16 bases between them. Germline CDR1 is SGHAT and CDR2 is FQDESV (reference sequence). The CDR3 is 15 amino acids. A note on this clone: Antigen unknown.

The sequence was collected from a person between 18 and 75 years old in good health. The sequenced sample was blood. The rearrangement links TRBV11-1 to TRBJ2-1; D remains unclear. The CDR3 DNA sequence: TGTGCCAGCAGCTTCCGAACCTTGGAGCAAAATGAGCAGTTCTTC. Protein sequence: CASSFRTLEQNEQFF.